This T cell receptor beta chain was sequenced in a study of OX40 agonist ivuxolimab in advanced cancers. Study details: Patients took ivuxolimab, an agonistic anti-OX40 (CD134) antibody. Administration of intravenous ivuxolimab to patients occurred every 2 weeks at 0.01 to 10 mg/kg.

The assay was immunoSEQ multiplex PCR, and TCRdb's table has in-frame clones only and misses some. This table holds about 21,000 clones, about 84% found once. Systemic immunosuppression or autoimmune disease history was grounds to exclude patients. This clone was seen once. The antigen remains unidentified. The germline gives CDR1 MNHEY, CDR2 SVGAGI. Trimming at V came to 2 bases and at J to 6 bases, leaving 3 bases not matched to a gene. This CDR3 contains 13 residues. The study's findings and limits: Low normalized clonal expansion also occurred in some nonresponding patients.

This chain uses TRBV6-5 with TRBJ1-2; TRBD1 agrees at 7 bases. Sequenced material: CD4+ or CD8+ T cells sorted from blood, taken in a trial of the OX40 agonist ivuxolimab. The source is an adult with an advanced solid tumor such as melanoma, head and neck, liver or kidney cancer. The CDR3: CASSYDRVNGYTF. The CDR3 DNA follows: TGTGCCAGCAGTTACGACAGGGTAAATGGCTACACCTTC.